A single TCR beta chain is shown here with its context. This sample was taken from a study of shared clonotypes between healthy human individuals. TCRdb keeps only in-frame clones here, not all; method: immunoSEQ multiplex PCR. The profile covers about 680,000 clones, with 74% appearing a single time and more than 1.5% taken by the ten largest. The material sequenced was memory CD4+ T cells sorted from blood. Subset denoted: CD45RA-negative fraction. This receptor was identified in a woman in her thirties in good health.

CDR3 amino acids: CASSPTIREAKNIQYF. The CDR3 DNA is TGTGCCAGCTCACCCACTATTCGGGAAGCCAAAAACATTCAGTACTTC. This chain connects TRBV18 to TRBJ2-4, with D possibly TRBD2 on 5 matching bases. Germline V gives CDR1 KGHSH, CDR2 LQKENI. V lost 3 bases, J lost 0 bases, and 12 bases lay in between. The CDR3 extends over 16 amino acids.